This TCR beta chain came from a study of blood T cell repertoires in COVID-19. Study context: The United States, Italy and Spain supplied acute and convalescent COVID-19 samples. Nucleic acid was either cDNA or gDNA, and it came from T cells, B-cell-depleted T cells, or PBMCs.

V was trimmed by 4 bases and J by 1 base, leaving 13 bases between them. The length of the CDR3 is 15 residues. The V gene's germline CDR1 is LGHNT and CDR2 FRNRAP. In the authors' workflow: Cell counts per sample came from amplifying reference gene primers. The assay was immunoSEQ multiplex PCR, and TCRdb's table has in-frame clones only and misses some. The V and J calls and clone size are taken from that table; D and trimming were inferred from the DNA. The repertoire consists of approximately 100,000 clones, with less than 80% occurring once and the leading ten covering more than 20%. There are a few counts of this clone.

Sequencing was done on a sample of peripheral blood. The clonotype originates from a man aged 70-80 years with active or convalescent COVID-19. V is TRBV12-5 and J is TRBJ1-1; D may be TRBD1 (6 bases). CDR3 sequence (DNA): TGTGCTAGTGGTTCCGAGACAGGAGCGAACACTGAAGCTTTCTTT. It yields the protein CASGSETGANTEAFF. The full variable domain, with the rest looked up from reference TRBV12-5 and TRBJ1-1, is DARVTQTPRHKVTEMGQEVTMRCQPILGHNTVFWYRQTMMQGLELLAYFRNRAPLDDSGMPKDRFSAEMPDATLATLKIQPSEPRDSAVYFCASGSETGANTEAFFGQGTRLTVV.